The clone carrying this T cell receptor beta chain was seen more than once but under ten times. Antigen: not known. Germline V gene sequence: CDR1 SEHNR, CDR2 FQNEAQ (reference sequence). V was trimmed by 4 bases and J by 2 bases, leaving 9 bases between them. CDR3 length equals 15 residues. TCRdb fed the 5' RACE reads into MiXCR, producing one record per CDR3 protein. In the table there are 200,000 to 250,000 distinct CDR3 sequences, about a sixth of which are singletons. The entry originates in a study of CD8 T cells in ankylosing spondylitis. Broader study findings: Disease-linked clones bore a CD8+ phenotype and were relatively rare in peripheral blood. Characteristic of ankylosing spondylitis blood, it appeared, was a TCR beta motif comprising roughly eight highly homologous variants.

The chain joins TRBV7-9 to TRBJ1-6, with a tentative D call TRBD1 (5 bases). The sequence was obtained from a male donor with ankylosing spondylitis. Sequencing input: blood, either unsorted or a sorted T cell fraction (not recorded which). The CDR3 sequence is CASSSGAAYNSPLHF. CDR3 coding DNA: TGTGCCAGCAGCTCCGGGGCAGCCTATAATTCACCCCTCCACTTT.